This passage covers 12 T cell receptor beta chains from one sample sequenced in a study of T-cell reconstitution after alpha-beta-depleted transplantation in children. It was with unique molecular identifiers that the TCRbeta library was prepared. TCRdb itself ran the PCR reads through MiXCR, one entry per CDR3 protein. Found here are 500,000 to 650,000 distinct CDR3 sequences, around 10% of them singletons; the top ten hold around 15%. The input for sequencing was PBMCs, mostly from graft donor cells, taken 180 days after TCRalphabeta/CD19-depleted stem cell transplant. These receptors originate from a female patient aged 2-15 years who had a stem cell transplant for aplastic anemia, so the T cells may come from the graft donor.

This clonotype was recorded many times. The chain is built from TRBV29-1 and TRBJ2-2; TRBD2 matches 9 bases. CDR1 and CDR2 (germline): SQVTM, ANQGSEA. This CDR3 contains 17 residues. Unmatched junction bases numbered 6, after V lost 1 base and J lost 0 bases. The CDR3 here is CSVEGVLAGPNTGELFF. DNA of the CDR3: TGCAGCGTTGAAGGAGTCCTAGCGGGGCCGAACACCGGGGAGCTGTTTTTT.

This clonotype occurred a few times. The gene calls are TRBV5-6 and TRBJ2-5; D is possibly TRBD1 (7 bases). The CDR3 consists of 15 residues. V gave up 1 base and J gave up 5 bases, with 15 bases separating them. The V gene's germline CDR1 is SGHDT and CDR2 YYEEEE. CDR3 in DNA: TGTGCCAGCAGCTTGCGGAGGGGGCGAGGGGAGACCCAGTACTTC. Its protein product is CASSLRRGRGETQYF.

This clonotype was observed a few times. V and J are TRBV6-1 and TRBJ2-3, with 7 bases aligning to TRBD2. V dropped 8 bases and J dropped 5; count of bases not matched to a gene: 7. The CDR3 extends over 13 amino acids. Germline loops: CDR1 MNHNS, CDR2 SASEGT. CDR3 nucleotide sequence: TGTGCCAGCCGGGTTGCTAGCGGAGATACGCAGTATTTT. Its protein product is CASRVASGDTQYF.

V is TRBV11-2 and J is TRBJ2-7; no reliable D call. V was clipped by 1 base and J by 2 bases, with 12 bases between them. Germline CDR1 reads SGHAT; CDR2 reads FQNNGV. CDR3 length equals 15 residues. The CDR3 DNA sequence: TGTGCCAGCAGCTTAGCCCGATCTAGAACCTACGAGCAGTACTTC. Residues: CASSLARSRTYEQYF.

This clonotype was detected only a few times. This chain joins TRBV5-5 and TRBJ1-5; 7 positions agree with TRBD1. The CDR3 sequence is 16 residues long. CDR1 and CDR2 from the germline V gene are SGHKS and YYEKEE (reference sequence). With 0 bases clipped from V and 4 bases from J, the junction kept 7 bases outside the gene matches. CDR3 coding DNA: TGTGCCAGCAGCTTGGACAGGGGCTTCGGGAATCAGCCCCAGCATTTT. Protein sequence: CASSLDRGFGNQPQHF.

This clonotype was detected only a few times. The V and J genes are TRBV27 and TRBJ2-7, with D unresolved. V was cut by 0 bases and J by 5 bases, with 11 bases left in between. The CDR3 is 14 residues long. The V gene's germline CDR1 is MNHEY and CDR2 SMNVEV (reference sequence). CDR3 DNA: TGTGCCAGCAGTTTATCCCTAACGGGCCACGAGCAGTACGTC. Protein sequence: CASSLSLTGHEQYV.

This clonotype occurred a few times. The J gene is TRBJ2-2, the V gene TRBV12-3 or TRBV12-4; no firm D call. The V gene lost 7 bases and the J gene lost 2 bases, with 14 bases spanning the gap. The CDR3 is 15 residues long. The CDR3 DNA reads TGTGCCAGCACCCCCCGGGTCTACAACACCGGGGAGCTGTTTTTT. Translation: CASTPRVYNTGELFF.

This clonotype was seen more than once but under ten times. The CDR3 region is CASSFLGGTEAFF. The CDR3 DNA follows: TGCGCCAGCAGCTTTCTCGGGGGCACTGAAGCTTTCTTT. The V gene is TRBV5-1, the J gene TRBJ1-1, with D possibly TRBD1 on 5 matching bases. V shed 2 bases and J shed 4 bases, with 9 bases lying between them. This CDR3 spans 13 amino acids. CDR1 SGHRS and CDR2 YFSETQ come from the germline V gene.

Turning to this clonotype: No DNA is shown, since the ends of the CDR3 on it are uncertain; the CDR3 is the one TCRdb lists. The J gene is TRBJ1-5, the V gene TRBV5-2. TRBV5-2 is labeled a pseudogene. The CDR3 is 18 amino acids long, termini counted. The CDR3 loop reads CARGPFGVGSVSNQPQHF.

The J gene is TRBJ2-2, the V gene TRBV6-2 or TRBV6-3; 9 bases match TRBD1. Germline CDR1 MNHEY, CDR2 SVGEGT. The CDR3 is 12 amino acids. With 5 bases clipped from V and 9 bases from J, the junction kept 1 base outside the gene matches. Here the CDR3 reads CASSDRGRELFF. CDR3 sequence (DNA): TGTGCCAGCAGTGACAGGGGGAGGGAGCTGTTTTTT.

The chain carries TRBV29-1 and TRBJ2-7; D might be TRBD2 (6 bases). Trimming left V 4 bases short and J 6 bases short, with 25 bases between. The CDR3 contains 16 residues. The germline CDR1 and CDR2 sequences are SQVTM and ANQGSEA. The CDR3 region is CSVGFVVGWGVLEQYF. In DNA form, the CDR3 reads TGCAGCGTTGGTTTCGTCGTTGGATGGGGGGTTCTCGAGCAGTACTTC.

In this sample, this clonotype turned up a few times. This chain joins TRBV5-1 and TRBJ2-1; 8 bases line up with TRBD2. The CDR3 contains 17 residues. The germline V gene encodes CDR1 SGHRS and CDR2 YFSETQ. V lost 5 bases, J lost 8 bases, and 18 bases stayed unmatched. The CDR3 sequence is CASRSARGGSGEDEQFF. For the CDR3, the DNA is TGCGCCAGCAGATCGGCCCGGGGGGGCTCGGGAGAAGATGAGCAGTTCTTC.